These 5 T cell receptor beta chains were all obtained from the same sample, sequenced in a study of OX40 agonist ivuxolimab in advanced cancers. Produced via immunoSEQ multiplex PCR; TCRdb's table is partial and in-frame only. The data show about 50,000 clones, roughly 88% seen once. Sequences were derived from CD4+ or CD8+ T cells sorted from blood, sampled in a trial of the OX40 agonist ivuxolimab. The receptors come from an adult with an advanced solid tumor such as melanoma, head and neck, liver or kidney cancer.

V is TRBV5-1 and J is TRBJ2-2; D is unresolved. Trimming took off 0 bases at V and 1 base at J, with 10 bases between the two ends. The CDR3 length is 16 residues. Germline V gene data show CDR1 as SGHRS and CDR2 as YFSETQ. In DNA form, the CDR3 reads TGCGCCAGCAGCTTGGATGTGGGCTGGAACACCGGGGAGCTGTTTTTT. This codes for CASSLDVGWNTGELFF.

The J gene is TRBJ2-7, the V gene TRBV5-1, with D possibly TRBD1 on 6 matching bases. This CDR3 has 13 residues. The V end lost 3 bases, the J end lost 4 bases, and 11 bases lay between the germline ends. The germline V gene encodes CDR1 SGHRS and CDR2 YFSETQ. The CDR3 protein is CASSYRTDYEQYF. CDR3 bases: TGCGCCAGCAGCTATCGGACAGATTACGAGCAGTACTTC. Full variable domain (missing parts from reference TRBV5-1 and TRBJ2-7): KAGVTQTPRYLIKTRGQQVTLSCSPISGHRSVSWYQQTPGQGLQFLFEYFSETQRNKGNFPGRFSGRQFSNSRSEMNVSTLELGDSALYLCASSYRTDYEQYFGPGTRLTVT.

This clone turned up a few times. The chain's CDR3 is CAWSLTGLVDYTF. CDR3 bases: TGTGCCTGGAGTCTTACAGGCCTGGTCGACTACACCTTC. J is TRBJ1-2 and V is TRBV30, with a tentative D call TRBD1 (5 bases). Germline-derived CDR1 and CDR2 are GTSNPN and SVGIG (reference sequence). The CDR3 totals 13 residues. Trimming removed 2 bases from V and 10 bases from J, with 17 bases in between.

V is TRBV18 and J is TRBJ2-7; 7 bases match TRBD2. Unmatched junction bases numbered 11, after V lost 3 bases and J lost 6 bases. Germline V gives CDR1 KGHSH, CDR2 LQKENI. The CDR3 is 15 residues long. This CDR3 reads CASSPQAGRVGEQYF. In DNA form, the CDR3 reads TGTGCCAGCTCACCTCAAGCGGGAAGGGTAGGCGAGCAGTACTTC.

The chain links TRBV6-5 to TRBJ1-6; D is possibly TRBD1 (6 bases). V lost 6 bases and J lost 10, with 16 bases in between. The CDR3 loop spans 14 amino acids. Looked up from germline, CDR1 is MNHEY and CDR2 is SVGAGI. Here the CDR3 reads CASSRDTIGSPLHF. The CDR3 DNA sequence: TGTGCCAGCAGCCGGGACACGATAGGATCACCCCTCCACTTT.